This entry lists 21 T cell receptor beta chains sequenced from one sample in a study of T-cell memory formation after mild COVID-19. MiXCR, run by TCRdb on the 5' RACE reads, gives a single entry per CDR3 protein. The sample has hundreds of thousands of distinct CDR3 sequences, less than 20% seen once; the top ten hold roughly 21%. The sequenced material came from PBMCs or a T cell subset sorted from them (not recorded which). The receptors were gathered from a man between 18 and 29 years old who had mild COVID-19 (a few samples of this study predate the infection). Cell type and time point are not known.

The CDR3 coding sequence is TGTGCCAGCAGCAATAAGACAGGTTCTAGCACAGATACGCAGTATTTT. It encodes CASSNKTGSSTDTQYF. This chain joins TRBV21-1 and TRBJ2-3; TRBD1 reflects the table's D call only, with no check against the DNA. TRBV21-1 is listed as a pseudogene. CDR3 length: 16 residues.

This clonotype was recorded once. The chain links TRBV4-1 to TRBJ1-3, with D perhaps matching TRBD1 (5 bases). Germline-derived CDR1 and CDR2 are MGHRA and YSYEKL. This CDR3 has 16 amino acids. With 8 bases removed from V and 6 bases from J, the gap between germline ends came to 23 bases. CDR3 DNA: TGCGCCAGCGCATCCTTCCGGGGCCTTGAGAAAAACACCATATATTTT. As protein: CASASFRGLEKNTIYF.

The genes are TRBV30 and TRBJ1-1; possible D gene TRBD1, 6 bases. The germline V and J ends were trimmed by 2 bases and 0 bases, with 10 bases remaining between them. Germline values: CDR1 GTSNPN, CDR2 SVGIG (reference sequence). The CDR3 contains 14 residues. CDR3 DNA: TGTGCCTGGAGTCGGGACAACATGAACACTGAAGCTTTCTTT. Its translation: CAWSRDNMNTEAFF.

The rearrangement joins TRBV9 to TRBJ1-2; D gene uncertain. Germline assignment: CDR1 SGDLS and CDR2 YYNGEE. V lost 3 bases and J lost 7, with 19 bases in between. The length of the CDR3 is 15 residues. Here the CDR3 DNA reads TGTGCCAGCAGCGGCCCTACGGCAAGGGAGGCTGGCTACACCTTC. This encodes CASSGPTAREAGYTF.

This clonotype has just a few counts. This chain links TRBV25-1 with TRBJ2-2; perhaps D is TRBD1 or TRBD2 (5 bases each). Germline values: CDR1 MGHDK, CDR2 SYGVNS. The CDR3 is 15 residues long. Between the trimmed V and J ends, which lost 6 bases and 2 bases, there was a span of 13 bases. The CDR3 coding sequence is TGTGCCAGCAGGGAACGGGGCCCCAACACCGGGGAGCTGTTTTTT. The encoded protein is CASRERGPNTGELFF.

This clonotype was picked up a small number of times. The V gene is TRBV4-1, the J gene TRBJ2-1; tentatively, D is TRBD1 (5 bases). Trimming took 6 bases from V and 2 from J, leaving 14 bases between them. Germline V CDR1 and CDR2: MGHRA, YSYEKL. This CDR3 is 15 amino acids long. The CDR3 DNA reads TGCGCCAGCAGTCAGCCAGGGTCCCCCTACAATGAGCAGTTCTTC. It translates to CASSQPGSPYNEQFF.

This chain joins TRBV9 and TRBJ2-5, with D unclear. Trimming cost V 0 bases and J 1 base, with 4 bases left between them. The CDR3 consists of 13 residues. Germline V gene sequence: CDR1 SGDLS, CDR2 YYNGEE. The CDR3 DNA follows: TGTGCCAGCAGCGTAGTGGGCCAAGAGACCCAGTACTTC. The encoded protein is CASSVVGQETQYF.

A few counts support this clonotype. The chain is built from TRBV12-3 or TRBV12-4 and TRBJ2-2; D not certain. The CDR3 has 13 residues. Between the trimmed V and J ends, which lost 6 bases and 0 bases, there was a span of 5 bases. The CDR3 region has the DNA TGTGCCAGCAGGGAAGCGAACACCGGGGAGCTGTTTTTT. Its protein is CASREANTGELFF.

This clonotype was observed a few times. The chain links TRBV5-6 to TRBJ2-2; TRBD1 matches at 7 bases. Trimming took 1 base from V and 3 from J; bases not matched to a gene: 3. Germline CDR1 and CDR2: SGHDT and YYEEEE. The CDR3 runs 15 residues. The CDR3 DNA follows: TGTGCCAGCAGCTTGCAGGGGGTTCACACCGGGGAGCTGTTTTTT. Protein: CASSLQGVHTGELFF.

The gene calls are TRBV15 and TRBJ1-5; TRBD1 might be the D (5 bases). Deletions cut 0 bases from V and 5 bases from J, with 8 bases between. Germline values: CDR1 LNHNV, CDR2 YYDKDF (reference sequence). There are 14 residues in the CDR3. The CDR3 DNA follows: TGTGCCACCAGCAGAGATAAGGGGTATCAGCCCCAGCATTTT. It encodes CATSRDKGYQPQHF.

The V call is TRBV29-1, the J call TRBJ1-2; 8 nucleotides agree with TRBD1. The CDR3 loop spans 13 amino acids. Germline V gene lookup returns CDR1 SQVTM and CDR2 ANQGSEA. J was trimmed by 4 bases and V by 0 bases; bases with no gene match: 1. The CDR3 loop reads CSVEETGGYGYTF. The DNA of the CDR3 is TGCAGCGTTGAAGAAACAGGGGGCTATGGCTACACCTTC. Using reference TRBV29-1 and TRBJ1-2 for the parts outside the CDR3, the full variable domain is SAVISQKPSRDICQRGTSLTIQCQVDSQVTMMFWYRQQPGQSLTLIATANQGSEATYESGFVIDKFPISRPNLTFSTLTVSNMSPEDSSIYLCSVEETGGYGYTFGSGTRLTVV.

The table lists this clonotype with a few counts. The chain is built from TRBV7-2 and TRBJ1-5; 8 bases are a match to TRBD1. Germline CDR1 is SGHTA and CDR2 is FQGNSA. Unmatched junction bases numbered 5, after V lost 5 bases and J lost 2 bases. The CDR3 contains 15 residues. The CDR3 nucleotides are TGTGCCAGCAGCGCGGACAGGGCAGGCAATCAGCCCCAGCATTTT. Translated: CASSADRAGNQPQHF. Complete variable domain (other parts from reference TRBV7-2 and TRBJ1-5): GAGVSQSPSNKVTEKGKDVELRCDPISGHTALYWYRQSLGQGLEFLIYFQGNSAPDKSGLPSDRFSAERTGGSVSTLTIQRTQQEDSAVYLCASSADRAGNQPQHFGDGTRLSIL.

The table lists this clonotype with a few counts. The chain links TRBV11-1 to TRBJ2-5; 7 bases align to TRBD1. With 5 bases clipped from V and 2 bases from J, the junction kept 5 bases outside the gene matches. CDR1 and CDR2 from the germline V gene are SGHAT and FQDESV (reference sequence). CDR3 length: 14 residues. The CDR3: CASSIPGQQETQYF. The CDR3 DNA sequence: TGTGCCAGCAGCATCCCGGGACAGCAAGAGACCCAGTACTTC.

CDR3 coding DNA: TGTGCCAGCAGACCCCTCCGGGGCGAGCAGTACGTC. As protein: CASRPLRGEQYV. The chain joins TRBV6-2 or TRBV6-3 to TRBJ2-7, with D possibly matching TRBD2 (5 bases). V dropped 6 bases and J dropped 6 bases, with 12 bases sitting between them. Germline V gene lookup returns CDR1 MNHEY and CDR2 SVGEGT. The length of the CDR3 is 12 residues.

This clonotype was detected a few times. This chain uses TRBV20-1 with TRBJ2-7; 11 bases are a match to TRBD1. V was pared by 4 bases and J by 6 bases, with 2 bases of the junction left unmatched. This CDR3 has 12 residues. CDR1 is DFQATT, CDR2 SNEGSKA, per germline (reference sequence). The CDR3 protein is CSAIGTGGEQYF. CDR3 sequence (DNA): TGCAGTGCTATCGGGACAGGGGGCGAGCAGTACTTC.

This clonotype was seen a handful of times. The V gene is TRBV6-2 or TRBV6-3, the J gene TRBJ1-6; TRBD1 aligns across 8 bases. The germline gives CDR1 MNHEY, CDR2 SVGEGT. CDR3 length: 16 residues. The V gene end was trimmed by 2 bases and the J gene end by 9 bases; junction bases not matched to a gene: 9. CDR3 protein: CASSYLGQGGSSPLHF. CDR3 sequence (DNA): TGTGCCAGCAGTTACCTCGGACAGGGAGGGTCTTCACCCCTCCACTTT.

This clonotype was seen a handful of times. V and J are TRBV4-2 and TRBJ1-2, with D unclear. V dropped 2 bases and J dropped 3 bases, with 19 bases sitting between them. The CDR3 runs 17 residues. Germline CDR1 is LGHNA and CDR2 is YNFKEQ. The CDR3 DNA follows: TGTGCCAGCAGCCAACGATGGAGGCGGGAGGAGGACTATGGCTACACCTTC. As protein: CASSQRWRREEDYGYTF.

V is TRBV6-2 or TRBV6-3 and J is TRBJ1-2; D is unclear. The CDR3 extends over 11 amino acids. The germline V and J ends were trimmed by 6 bases and 3 bases, with 5 bases remaining between them. The germline CDR1 and CDR2 sequences are MNHEY and SVGEGT. Here the CDR3 DNA reads TGTGCCAGCAGGGAGTACTATGGCTACACCTTC. It encodes CASREYYGYTF.

The chain couples TRBV12-5 to TRBJ1-5; TRBD1 matches at 12 bases. Germline CDR1 LGHNT, CDR2 FRNRAP. J lost 6 bases, V lost 5 bases, and 8 bases had no gene match. The CDR3 spans 16 residues. The DNA for the CDR3 is TGTGCTAGTGGTCCCCACGGGACAGGGGGCTCTCAGCCCCAGCATTTT. Its protein product is CASGPHGTGGSQPQHF.

Concerning this clonotype: At one boundary the junction diverges from the germline segment, which might be a read error. The chain has TRBV12-3 or TRBV12-4 and TRBJ1-4; D is unclear. This CDR3 contains 13 residues. Here the CDR3 reads CDSSGRLNEKLFF. In DNA, the CDR3 is TGTGACAGCTCCGGCCGGCTTAATGAAAAACTGTTTTTT.

The chain couples TRBV5-1 to TRBJ2-2; 7 positions agree with TRBD1. Germline V gene data show CDR1 as SGHRS and CDR2 as YFSETQ. V trimming: 4 bases; J trimming: 0 bases; junction bases outside the gene matches: 9. The CDR3 has 17 amino acids. The chain's CDR3 is CASSRTPDRANTGELFF. The CDR3 nucleotides read TGCGCCAGCAGCCGGACCCCCGACAGGGCGAACACCGGGGAGCTGTTTTTT.